The present T cell receptor (beta chain) was sequenced within a study of blood T cell repertoires in COVID-19. At the level of the study: There were acute and convalescent COVID-19 samples, and they came from the United States, Italy and Spain. From T cells, B-cell-depleted T cells, or PBMCs came the material, which was cDNA or gDNA.

Per germline, CDR1 MDHEN and CDR2 SYDVKM. V was clipped by 5 bases and J by 8 bases, with 10 bases between them. This CDR3 is 13 amino acids long. In the original processing: Amplification of reference gene primers provided the estimated nucleated cell counts. Clones were read by immunoSEQ multiplex PCR, and TCRdb kept only the in-frame ones, dropping some. The V and J calls and clone size come from that table; D and trimming were worked out from the DNA. The table lists about 260,000 clones, about 89% of them singletons. The chain employs TRBV28 and TRBJ1-6, with D maybe TRBD1 (6 bases). The sequence was obtained from a man aged 35-49 years with active or convalescent COVID-19. The sequenced sample was peripheral blood. CDR3 amino acids: CASSPGTYSPLHF. Here the CDR3 DNA reads TGTGCCAGCAGTCCCGGGACATATTCACCCCTCCACTTT.